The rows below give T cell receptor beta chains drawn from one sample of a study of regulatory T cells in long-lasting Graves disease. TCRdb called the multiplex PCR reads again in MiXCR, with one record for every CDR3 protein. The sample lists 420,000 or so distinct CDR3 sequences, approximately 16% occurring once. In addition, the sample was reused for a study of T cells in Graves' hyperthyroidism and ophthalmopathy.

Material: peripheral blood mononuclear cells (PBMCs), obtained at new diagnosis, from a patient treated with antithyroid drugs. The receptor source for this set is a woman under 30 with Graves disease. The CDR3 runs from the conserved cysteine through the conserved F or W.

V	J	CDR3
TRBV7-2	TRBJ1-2	CASRPGRTYGYTF
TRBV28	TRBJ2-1	CASSLSASGRNEQFF
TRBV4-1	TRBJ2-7	CASRLGLEGSEQYF
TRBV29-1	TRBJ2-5	CSLHTTGTQYF
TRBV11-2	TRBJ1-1	CASRGQGGGTEAFF
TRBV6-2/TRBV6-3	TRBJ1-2	CASSEAGSRGYTF
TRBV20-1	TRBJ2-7	CSARDPAGVSEQYF
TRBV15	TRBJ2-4	CATSSRGDRLAKNIQYF
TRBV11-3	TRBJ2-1	CASSLVTSGGSDEQFF
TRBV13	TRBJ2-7	CASSIYPTGGEQYF
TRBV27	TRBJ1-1	CASSLSGGGGTEAFF
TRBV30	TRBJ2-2	CAWIHGLGTGELFF
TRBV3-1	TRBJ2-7	CASTPRNSYYEQYF
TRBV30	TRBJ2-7	CAWSKQAAYEQYF